The 5 T cell receptor beta chains below all came from one sample that was sequenced in a study of cytomegalovirus exposure and HLA in healthy donors. It was with 60 Vbeta and 13 Jbeta primers that the PCR ran. Some clones are missing from TCRdb's copy, which holds only in-frame ones; the method was immunoSEQ multiplex PCR. The data hold under 300,000 clones, with over 90% observed a single time. The sequenced material came from PBMCs. These receptor sequences come from a girl aged 2 to 10 in good health and CMV-seronegative.

This chain connects TRBV5-6 to TRBJ1-6; tentatively, D is TRBD1 (5 bases). V dropped 3 bases and J dropped 7 bases, with 14 bases sitting between them. Germline V lookup: CDR1 SGHDT, CDR2 YYEEEE. CDR3 length: 15 residues. In DNA, the CDR3 is TGTGCCAGCAGCTCTCTGGGGGGGGAAAATTCACCCCTCCACTTT. Its translation is CASSSLGGENSPLHF.

The J gene is TRBJ2-5, the V gene TRBV4-1; TRBD2 agrees at 13 bases. CDR3 length equals 16 residues. Germline values: CDR1 MGHRA, CDR2 YSYEKL. V trimming: 3 bases; J trimming: 10 bases; junction bases outside the gene matches: 11. The CDR3 coding sequence is TGCGCCAGCAGCCAGGGGACTAGCGGGGCACGTAGTATCCAGTACTTC. Translation gives CASSQGTSGARSIQYF.

The gene calls are TRBV2 and TRBJ2-7, with TRBD2 matching 9 bases. The CDR3 totals 14 residues. Germline V lookup: CDR1 SNHLY, CDR2 FYNNEI. V lost 6 bases and J lost 4; bases outside the gene matches: 7. The CDR3 DNA reads as TGTGCCAGCAGGGGGCTAGCGGGGCTTTACGAGCAGTACTTC. Translating it yields CASRGLAGLYEQYF.

This clone came up once. The rearrangement links TRBV6-5 to TRBJ2-7; 8 bases agree with TRBD1. Germline lookup yields CDR1 MNHEY and CDR2 SVGAGI. The J segment lost 2 bases and the V segment lost 9 bases, leaving 9 bases of the junction unmatched. This CDR3 contains 14 residues. The chain's CDR3 is CASKPTGVTYEQYF. For the CDR3, the DNA is TGTGCCAGTAAACCGACAGGGGTAACCTACGAGCAGTACTTC.

This clone was seen once. V usage is TRBV6-1 and J usage is TRBJ1-4; 10 nucleotides match TRBD1. The CDR3 has 14 residues. Germline values: CDR1 MNHNS, CDR2 SASEGT. Losses at the gene ends were 8 bases for V and 7 bases for J; bases not matched to a gene: 7. The DNA of the CDR3 is TGTGCCAGCGTCCTGACAGGGGGCAGTGAAAAACTGTTTTTT. Translated, it gives CASVLTGGSEKLFF.